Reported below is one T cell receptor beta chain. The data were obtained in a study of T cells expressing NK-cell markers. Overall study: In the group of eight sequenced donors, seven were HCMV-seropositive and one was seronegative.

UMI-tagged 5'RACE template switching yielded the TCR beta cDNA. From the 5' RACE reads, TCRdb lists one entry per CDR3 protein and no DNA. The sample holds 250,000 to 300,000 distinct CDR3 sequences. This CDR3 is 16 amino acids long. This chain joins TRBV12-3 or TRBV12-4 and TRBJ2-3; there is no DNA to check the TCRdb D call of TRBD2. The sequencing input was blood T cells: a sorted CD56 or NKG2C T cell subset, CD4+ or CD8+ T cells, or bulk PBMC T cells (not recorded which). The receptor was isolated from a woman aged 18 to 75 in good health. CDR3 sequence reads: CASSPPTSGGADTQYF.